The rows below give T cell receptor beta chains drawn from one sample of a study of PD-L1 blockade in urothelial cancer. TCRdb's copy holds only in-frame clones and misses some; the assay was immunoSEQ multiplex PCR. The sample consists of some 38,000 clones, around four fifths of them appearing once. Here the sequenced sample was PBMCs, taken around atezolizumab (anti-PD-L1) treatment. The receptors were sampled from a man older than 75 with urothelial cancer. Both conserved end residues are part of each CDR3. Each record gives: D gene, clone size, V gene, J gene, CDR3 DNA, CDR3 protein. The D gene is left open where the match is weak. Expanded clones are given a class, and other clones once, few, many or no size at all.

>TRBD2|NA|TRBV5-1|TRBJ2-3
TGCGCCAGCAGCTTGGAGGTACTAGCGGGAGTCACAGATACGCAGTATTTT
CASSLEVLAGVTDTQYF
>TRBD1|NA|TRBV15|TRBJ2-7
TGTGCCACCAGCAGAGGCCCGAGACAGGGGGAGGCCGAGCAGTACTTC
CATSRGPRQGEAEQYF
>NA|NA|TRBV10-1|TRBJ2-7
TGCGCCAGCAGTTCGGGTCGCCGTCCCTACGAGCAGTACTTC
CASSSGRRPYEQYF
>NA|NA|TRBV29-1|TRBJ1-3
TGCAGCGCAACTCAGGGGTACACCATATATTTT
CSATQGYTIYF
>TRBD2|NA|TRBV6-1|TRBJ2-7
TGTGCCAGCACGAGGGACTACAACTACGAGCAGTACTTC
CASTRDYNYEQYF
>TRBD1|NA|TRBV2|TRBJ2-5
TGTGCCAGCAGTTCTAGGACAGGGGGCCTCGGAGAGACCCAGTACTTC
CASSSRTGGLGETQYF
>NA|NA|TRBV7-8|TRBJ2-7
TGTGCCAGCAGCTTTTCCCACCAGGGCTACGAGCAGTACTTC
CASSFSHQGYEQYF
>TRBD1|NA|TRBV19|TRBJ2-2
TGTGCCAGTAGGGCTCAGGGGGCGTTAACCGGGGAGCTGTTTTTT
CASRAQGALTGELFF
>NA|NA|TRBV10-3|TRBJ2-1
TGTGCCATCAGTGAGTCCCGGGAGCCATACAATGAGCAGTTCTTC
CAISESREPYNEQFF
>TRBD2|NA|TRBV11-3|TRBJ2-2
TGTGCCAGCAGCTCCACACCCTTTAGCGGGAGAGTAACCGGGGAGCTGTTTTTT
CASSSTPFSGRVTGELFF
>TRBD2|NA|TRBV9|TRBJ2-7
TGTGCCAGCAGCGTAGCCGGCGGGGGCTCCTACGAGCAGTACTTC
CASSVAGGGSYEQYF
>NA|few|TRBV27|TRBJ1-1
TGTGCCAGCAGTGTTCGACGGGAGGGGACTGAAGCTTTCTTT
CASSVRREGTEAFF
>TRBD1|NA|TRBV2|TRBJ2-7
TGTGCCAGCAGGTTGGGACAGGGGGTCTACGAGCAGTACTTC
CASRLGQGVYEQYF
>TRBD2|NA|TRBV5-4|TRBJ2-3
TGTGCCAGCAGCTCGGGACTAGCGGGGAGCACAGATACGCAGTATTTT
CASSSGLAGSTDTQYF
>NA|few|TRBV7-9|TRBJ1-1
TGTGCCAGCAGCTTAGTAATGCGGGAAGCTTTCTTT
CASSLVMREAFF
>TRBD2|NA|TRBV5-1|TRBJ2-3
TGCGCCAGCAGCTGGCCGGGACTAGCGGGAGGAGGGGACACAGATACGCAGTATTTT
CASSWPGLAGGGDTDTQYF
>TRBD1|NA|TRBV19|TRBJ1-4
TGTGCCAGTAGAGGGACAGGGGGAACTGAAAAACTGTTTTTT
CASRGTGGTEKLFF
>NA|NA|TRBV2|TRBJ1-5
TGTGCCAGTCGACTCAGGGAAGATCAGCCCCAGCATTTT
CASRLREDQPQHF
>TRBD2|once|TRBV2|TRBJ2-5
TGTGCCAGCAGCCCTAGGACTAGCGGCGGGGGAGAGACCCAGTACTTC
CASSPRTSGGGETQYF
>NA|NA|TRBV14|TRBJ1-2
TGTGCCAGCAGCCTCTATCAACAGGGTACTGGCTACACCTTC
CASSLYQQGTGYTF
>TRBD2|NA|TRBV5-1|TRBJ2-2
TGCGCCAGCAGCCAACTAGCGGGAGGGCTAACCGGGGAGCTGTTTTTT
CASSQLAGGLTGELFF
>TRBD2|once|TRBV15|TRBJ2-3
TGTGCCACCAGCAGAGAAAGCGGGAGGGCCTCTGGAGATACGCAGTATTTT
CATSRESGRASGDTQYF
>TRBD2|NA|TRBV9|TRBJ2-1
TGTGCCAGCAGCACCCCAGCGGGAGTTGAGCAGTTCTTC
CASSTPAGVEQFF
>NA|once|TRBV11-3|TRBJ2-5
TGTGCCAGCAGTCTTAGGGACAAAGAAGAGACCCAGTACTTC
CASSLRDKEETQYF
>TRBD1|NA|TRBV13|TRBJ1-2
TGTGCCAGCAGCATAACGGGACAGGTTCCCCTGGGCAACTATGGCTACACCTTC
CASSITGQVPLGNYGYTF
>TRBD2|NA|TRBV5-5|TRBJ2-1
TGTGCCAGCAGCCGGAACAGCGGGGACAATGAGCAGTTCTTC
CASSRNSGDNEQFF
>NA|NA|TRBV30|TRBJ1-5
TGTGCCTGGACCAACCAAGGGGGGGCAGGCAATCAGCCCCAGCATTTT
CAWTNQGGAGNQPQHF
>NA|NA|TRBV11-2|TRBJ1-1
TGTGCCAGCAGCTTAGCGTTGAACACTGAAGCTTTCTTT
CASSLALNTEAFF
>NA|NA|TRBV9|TRBJ1-2
TGTGCCAGCAGCGCTAGTACAGGGAAGGGTACCCTGGTCTATGGCTACACCTTC
CASSASTGKGTLVYGYTF
>TRBD2|NA|TRBV18|TRBJ2-7
TGTGCCAGCTCACCGAAGTCACTAGCGGGAGGGCGTAGTTCCGTCGAGCAGTACTTC
CASSPKSLAGGRSSVEQYF
>TRBD1|NA|TRBV19|TRBJ2-7
TGTGCCAGTAGTCCGGGACAGACCTACGAGCAGTACTTC
CASSPGQTYEQYF
>TRBD1|NA|TRBV7-9|TRBJ1-2
TGTGCCAGCAGCTTCAGACAGGGCAGGTACACCTTC
CASSFRQGRYTF
>NA|NA|TRBV30|TRBJ1-5
TGTGCCTGGAGATCCCCGGGGGGGCCCCAGCATTTT
CAWRSPGGPQHF
>TRBD1|NA|TRBV7-6|TRBJ2-5
TGTGCCAGCAGCCCGGGACAGGGGGCGCGGGAGACCCAGTACTTC
CASSPGQGARETQYF
>TRBD1|NA|TRBV7-9|TRBJ1-1
TGTGCCAGCAGCCCCCGGGACAGAATGAACACTGAAGCTTTCTTT
CASSPRDRMNTEAFF